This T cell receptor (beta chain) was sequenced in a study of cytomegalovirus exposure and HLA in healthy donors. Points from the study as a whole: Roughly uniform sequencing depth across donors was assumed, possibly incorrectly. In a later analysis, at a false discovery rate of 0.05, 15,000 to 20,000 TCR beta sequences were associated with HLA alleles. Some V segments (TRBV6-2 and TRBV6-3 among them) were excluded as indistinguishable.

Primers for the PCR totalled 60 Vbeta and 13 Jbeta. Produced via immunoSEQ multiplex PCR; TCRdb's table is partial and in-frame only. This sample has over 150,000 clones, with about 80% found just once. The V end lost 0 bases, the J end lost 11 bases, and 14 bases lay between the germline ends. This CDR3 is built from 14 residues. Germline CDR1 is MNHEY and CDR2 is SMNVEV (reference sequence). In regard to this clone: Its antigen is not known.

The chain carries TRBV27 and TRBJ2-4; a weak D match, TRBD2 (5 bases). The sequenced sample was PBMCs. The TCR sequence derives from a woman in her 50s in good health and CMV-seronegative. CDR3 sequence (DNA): TGTGCCAGCAGTTTATCGCGGGCAGGAAGAGTTCAGTACTTC. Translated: CASSLSRAGRVQYF.